This T cell receptor beta chain was sequenced during a study of beta chain features in type 1 diabetes. Study in general: Cell yields, age and gender were similar between patients and healthy donors. Overall study results and limits: Patients' naive, central memory and Treg TCRB repertoires seemed closer to one another than those of healthy donors. Among type 1 diabetes patients, VDJ junctions had fewer insertions and more deletions. People with Type 1 diabetes carried modestly yet significantly shorter TCRB CDR3s in all four CD4+ subsets.

The ends were cut back, 5 bases at V and 4 bases at J, with 14 bases in the middle. The CDR3 totals 14 residues. Germline V gene sequence: CDR1 LGHNA, CDR2 YNFKEQ. This clone has only one observation. The antigen remains unidentified. Every donor had blood drawn once into heparin, roughly 120 mL on average. The sequenced template was cDNA made from the entire isolated RNA. Produced via immunoSEQ multiplex PCR; TCRdb's table is partial and in-frame only. The sample has approximately 58,000 clones, around 60% seen once. V usage is TRBV4-2 and J usage is TRBJ1-1; possible D gene TRBD1, 5 bases. The sequence was collected from a woman under 40 with type 1 diabetes. Sequencing was done on a sample of stem cell memory CD4+ T cells from blood. CDR3 residues: CASSVPGGGTEAFF. Here the CDR3 DNA reads TGTGCCAGCAGCGTTCCTGGGGGGGGCACTGAAGCTTTCTTT.